Below, 5 T cell receptor beta chains from the same sample are listed, as sequenced in a study of blood T cell repertoires in COVID-19. The data were produced by immunoSEQ multiplex PCR, yet TCRdb's version contains in-frame clones alone and is incomplete. The repertoire has about 99,000 clones, about 89% of them found once; the top ten carry more than 14%. The sample was peripheral blood. These receptor sequences come from a man aged 50 to 59 with acute or convalescent COVID-19.

The sample holds a few counts of this clone. This chain joins TRBV9 and TRBJ2-7; no firm D call. Germline V gives CDR1 SGDLS, CDR2 YYNGEE. The V end was cut by 0 bases, the J end by 6 bases, with 16 bases between. CDR3 size: 15 residues. CDR3 DNA sequence: TGTGCCAGCAGCGTAGGGGCTGATTGGGTTAGCGAGCAGTACTTC. It yields the protein CASSVGADWVSEQYF.

The chain combines TRBV7-8 with TRBJ2-1, with 10 bases fitting TRBD2. The germline gives CDR1 SGHVS, CDR2 FQNEAQ. This CDR3 is built from 18 residues. J was trimmed by 10 bases and V by 1 base; bases with no gene match: 16. As DNA, the CDR3 is TGTGCCAGCAGCTTAGGGGGGGCTAGCGGGAGACGAATTTGGGAGCAGTTCTTC. Translation: CASSLGGASGRRIWEQFF.

Here the CDR3 DNA reads TGCGCCAGCAGCTTGCTGGGACTAGCGGGATCGAACACCGGGGAGCTGTTTTTT. Translation gives CASSLLGLAGSNTGELFF. The chain carries TRBV5-1 and TRBJ2-2; the match to TRBD2 covers 13 bases. Trimming at V came to 1 base and at J to 0 bases, leaving 3 bases not matched to a gene. Germline values: CDR1 SGHRS, CDR2 YFSETQ. This CDR3 region has 18 residues.

This chain uses TRBV4-2 with TRBJ2-5; 11 bases are a match to TRBD2. Germline V gene lookup returns CDR1 LGHNA and CDR2 YNFKEQ. V was clipped by 0 bases and J by 5 bases; unmatched bases: 11. CDR3 length: 18 amino acids. CDR3 DNA sequence: TGTGCCAGCAGCCAAGACCTAGCGGGAGGTGGGGCAATGGAGACCCAGTACTTC. Protein sequence: CASSQDLAGGGAMETQYF.

This clone occurred once. CDR3 bases: TGTGCCAGCAGCGAAGGGGCCGCTCTCTCCTACGAGCAGTACTTC. This gives the protein CASSEGAALSYEQYF. The V gene is TRBV9, the J gene TRBJ2-7; possibly TRBD1 for D (5 bases). In germline, CDR1 is SGDLS, CDR2 YYNGEE. Trimming shortened V by 3 bases and J by 0 bases, and 13 bases separated the two germline ends. The length of the CDR3 is 15 residues.